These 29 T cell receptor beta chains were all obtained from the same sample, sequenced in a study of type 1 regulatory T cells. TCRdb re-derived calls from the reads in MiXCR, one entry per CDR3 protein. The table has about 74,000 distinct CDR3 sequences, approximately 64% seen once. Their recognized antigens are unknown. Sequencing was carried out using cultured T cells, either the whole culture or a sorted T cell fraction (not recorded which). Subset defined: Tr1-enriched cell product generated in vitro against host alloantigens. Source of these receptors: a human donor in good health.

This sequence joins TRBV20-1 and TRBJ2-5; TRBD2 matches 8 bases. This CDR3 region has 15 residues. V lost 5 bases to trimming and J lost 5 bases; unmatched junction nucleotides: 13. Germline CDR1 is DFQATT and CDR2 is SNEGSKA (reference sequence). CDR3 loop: CSAGTSGLQGETQYF. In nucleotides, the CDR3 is TGCAGTGCTGGCACTAGCGGCCTTCAAGGGGAGACCCAGTACTTC.

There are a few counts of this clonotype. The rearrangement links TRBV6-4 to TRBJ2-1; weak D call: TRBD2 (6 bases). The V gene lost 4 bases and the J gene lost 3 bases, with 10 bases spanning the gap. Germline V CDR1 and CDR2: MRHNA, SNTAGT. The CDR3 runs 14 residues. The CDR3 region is CASSALGGYNEQFF. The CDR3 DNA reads TGTGCCAGCAGTGCTTTGGGGGGCTACAATGAGCAGTTCTTC.

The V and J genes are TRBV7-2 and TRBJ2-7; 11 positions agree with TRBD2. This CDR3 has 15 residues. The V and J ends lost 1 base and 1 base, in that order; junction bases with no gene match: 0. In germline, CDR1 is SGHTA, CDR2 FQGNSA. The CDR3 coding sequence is TGTGCCAGCAGCTTAGTAGCGGGAGGGTCCTACGAGCAGTACTTC. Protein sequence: CASSLVAGGSYEQYF.

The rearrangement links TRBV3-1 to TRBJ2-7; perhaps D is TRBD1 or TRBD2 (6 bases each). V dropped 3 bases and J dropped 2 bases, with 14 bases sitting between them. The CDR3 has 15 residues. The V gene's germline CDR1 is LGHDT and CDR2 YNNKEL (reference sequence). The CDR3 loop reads CASSQAGQGPYEQYF. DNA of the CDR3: TGTGCCAGCAGCCAGGCGGGACAAGGACCCTACGAGCAGTACTTC.

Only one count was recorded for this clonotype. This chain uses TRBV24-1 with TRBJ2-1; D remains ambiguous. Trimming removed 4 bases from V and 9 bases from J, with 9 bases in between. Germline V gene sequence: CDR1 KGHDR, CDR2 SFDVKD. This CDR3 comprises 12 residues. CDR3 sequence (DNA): TGTGCCACCAGTGACGCTCCTTCTGAGCAGTTCTTC. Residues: CATSDAPSEQFF.

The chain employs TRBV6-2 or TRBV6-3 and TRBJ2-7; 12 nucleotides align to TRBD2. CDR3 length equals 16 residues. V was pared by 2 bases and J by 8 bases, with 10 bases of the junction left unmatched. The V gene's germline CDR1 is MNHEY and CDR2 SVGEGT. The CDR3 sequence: CASSYDGLAGHRQQYF. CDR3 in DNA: TGTGCCAGCAGTTACGATGGACTAGCGGGGCACAGGCAGCAGTACTTC.

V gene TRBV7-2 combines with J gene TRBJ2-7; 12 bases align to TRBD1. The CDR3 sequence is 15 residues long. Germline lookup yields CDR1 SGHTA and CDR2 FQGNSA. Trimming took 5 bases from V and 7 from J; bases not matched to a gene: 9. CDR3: CASSDTGTGGVEQYF. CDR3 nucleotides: TGTGCCAGCAGCGACACCGGGACAGGGGGCGTAGAGCAGTACTTC.

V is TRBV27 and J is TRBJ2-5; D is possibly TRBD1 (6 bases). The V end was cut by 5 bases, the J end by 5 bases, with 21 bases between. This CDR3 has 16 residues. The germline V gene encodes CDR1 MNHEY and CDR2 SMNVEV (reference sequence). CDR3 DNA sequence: TGTGCCAGCAGTCCCCGGGACATTCCCCTGGGGGAGACCCAGTACTTC. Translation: CASSPRDIPLGETQYF.

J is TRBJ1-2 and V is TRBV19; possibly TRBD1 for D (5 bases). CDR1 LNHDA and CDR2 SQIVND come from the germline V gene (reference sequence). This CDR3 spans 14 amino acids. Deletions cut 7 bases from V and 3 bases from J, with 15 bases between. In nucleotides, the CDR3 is TGTGCCAGTAAACCGGGCGGAGGGGACTATGGCTACACCTTC. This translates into CASKPGGGDYGYTF. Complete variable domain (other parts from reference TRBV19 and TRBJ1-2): DGGITQSPKYLFRKEGQNVTLSCEQNLNHDAMYWYRQDPGQGLRLIYYSQIVNDFQKGDIAEGYSVSREKKESFPLTVTSAQKNPTAFYLCASKPGGGDYGYTFGSGTRLTVV.

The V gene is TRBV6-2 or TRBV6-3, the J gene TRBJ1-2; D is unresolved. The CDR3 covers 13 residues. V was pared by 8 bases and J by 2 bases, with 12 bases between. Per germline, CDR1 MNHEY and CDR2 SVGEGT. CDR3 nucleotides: TGTGCCAGCCAAGCGGTGGGGAACTATGGCTACACCTTC. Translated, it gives CASQAVGNYGYTF.

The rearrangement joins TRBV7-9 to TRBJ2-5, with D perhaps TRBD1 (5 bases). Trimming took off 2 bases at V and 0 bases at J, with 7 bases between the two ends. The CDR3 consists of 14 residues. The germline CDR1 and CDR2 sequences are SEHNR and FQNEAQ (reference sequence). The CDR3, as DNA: TGTGCCAGCAGCTTACGACAGAACCAAGAGACCCAGTACTTC. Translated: CASSLRQNQETQYF.

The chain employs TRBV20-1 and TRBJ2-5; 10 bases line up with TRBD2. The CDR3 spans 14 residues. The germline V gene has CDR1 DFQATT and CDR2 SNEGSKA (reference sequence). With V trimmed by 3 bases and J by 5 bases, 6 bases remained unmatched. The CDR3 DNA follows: TGCAGTGCTAGTCGGCTAGCGGGAGCTGAGACCCAGTACTTC. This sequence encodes CSASRLAGAETQYF.

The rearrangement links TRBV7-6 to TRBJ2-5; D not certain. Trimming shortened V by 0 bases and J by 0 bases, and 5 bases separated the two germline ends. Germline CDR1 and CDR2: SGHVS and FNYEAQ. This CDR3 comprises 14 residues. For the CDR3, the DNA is TGTGCCAGCAGCTTAGCCTGGGACCAAGAGACCCAGTACTTC. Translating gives CASSLAWDQETQYF. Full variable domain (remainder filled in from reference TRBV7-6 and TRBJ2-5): GAGVSQSPRYKVTKRGQDVALRCDPISGHVSLYWYRQALGQGPEFLTYFNYEAQQDKSGLPNDRFSAERPEGSISTLTIQRTEQRDSAMYRCASSLAWDQETQYFGPGTRLLVL.

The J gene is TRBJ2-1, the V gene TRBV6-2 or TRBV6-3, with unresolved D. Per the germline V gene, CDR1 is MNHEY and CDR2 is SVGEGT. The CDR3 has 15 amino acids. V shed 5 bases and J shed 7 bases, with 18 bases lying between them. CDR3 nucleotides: TGTGCCAGCAGTCGTGTGATCGGATCTGCAAATGAGCAGTTCTTC. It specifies CASSRVIGSANEQFF.

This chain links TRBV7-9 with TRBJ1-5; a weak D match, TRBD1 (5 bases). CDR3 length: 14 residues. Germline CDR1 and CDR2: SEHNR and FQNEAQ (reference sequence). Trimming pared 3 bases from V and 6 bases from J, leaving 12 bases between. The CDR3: CASSLGRASQPQHF. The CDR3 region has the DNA TGTGCCAGCAGCTTGGGCAGGGCGAGTCAGCCCCAGCATTTT. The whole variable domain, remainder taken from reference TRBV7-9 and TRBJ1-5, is DTGVSQNPRHKITKRGQNVTFRCDPISEHNRLYWYRQTLGQGPEFLTYFQNEAQLEKSRLLSDRFSAERPKGSFSTLEIQRTEQGDSAMYLCASSLGRASQPQHFGDGTRLSIL.

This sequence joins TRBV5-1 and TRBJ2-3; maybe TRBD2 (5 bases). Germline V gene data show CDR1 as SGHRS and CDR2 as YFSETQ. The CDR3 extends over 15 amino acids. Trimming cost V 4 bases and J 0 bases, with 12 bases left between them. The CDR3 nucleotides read TGCGCCAGCAGCCAGGACTGGAGTAGCACAGATACGCAGTATTTT. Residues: CASSQDWSSTDTQYF.

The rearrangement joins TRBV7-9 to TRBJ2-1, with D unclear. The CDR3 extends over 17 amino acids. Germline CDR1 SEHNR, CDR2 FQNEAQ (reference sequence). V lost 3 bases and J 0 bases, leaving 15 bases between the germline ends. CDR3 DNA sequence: TGTGCCAGCAGCTTTCCCTTTCGGTTAAGCTCCTACAATGAGCAGTTCTTC. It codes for CASSFPFRLSSYNEQFF.

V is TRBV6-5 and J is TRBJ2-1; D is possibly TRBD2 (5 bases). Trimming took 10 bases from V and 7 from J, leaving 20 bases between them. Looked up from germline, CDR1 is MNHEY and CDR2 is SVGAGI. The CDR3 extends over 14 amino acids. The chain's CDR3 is CATLLRTGWNEQFF. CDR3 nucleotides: TGTGCCACCTTACTAAGGACGGGGTGGAATGAGCAGTTCTTC.

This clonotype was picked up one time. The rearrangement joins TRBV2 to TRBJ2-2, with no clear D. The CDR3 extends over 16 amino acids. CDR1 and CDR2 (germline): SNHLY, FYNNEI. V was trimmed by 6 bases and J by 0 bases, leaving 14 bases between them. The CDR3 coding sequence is TGTGCCAGCAGCGGCGAACAGATAGCGAACACCGGGGAGCTGTTTTTT. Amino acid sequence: CASSGEQIANTGELFF.

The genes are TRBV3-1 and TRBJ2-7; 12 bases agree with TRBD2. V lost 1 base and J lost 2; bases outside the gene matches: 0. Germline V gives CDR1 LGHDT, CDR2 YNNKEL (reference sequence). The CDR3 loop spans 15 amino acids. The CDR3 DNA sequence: TGTGCCAGCAGCCAAGGACTAGCGGGAGCCTACGAGCAGTACTTC. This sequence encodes CASSQGLAGAYEQYF.

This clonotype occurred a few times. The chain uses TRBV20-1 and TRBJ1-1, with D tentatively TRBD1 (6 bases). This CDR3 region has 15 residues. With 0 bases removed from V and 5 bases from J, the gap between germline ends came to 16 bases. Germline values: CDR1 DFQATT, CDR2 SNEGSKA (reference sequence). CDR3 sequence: CSARDGEGVGTEAFF. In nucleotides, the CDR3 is TGCAGTGCTAGAGATGGGGAGGGGGTCGGAACTGAAGCTTTCTTT.

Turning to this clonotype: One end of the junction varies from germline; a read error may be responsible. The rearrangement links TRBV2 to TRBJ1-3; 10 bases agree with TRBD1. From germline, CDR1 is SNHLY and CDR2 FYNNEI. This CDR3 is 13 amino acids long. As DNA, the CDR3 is TGTGCCAGCAGCCGGACAGGGGGAAACACCGTATATTTT. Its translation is CASSRTGGNTVYF.

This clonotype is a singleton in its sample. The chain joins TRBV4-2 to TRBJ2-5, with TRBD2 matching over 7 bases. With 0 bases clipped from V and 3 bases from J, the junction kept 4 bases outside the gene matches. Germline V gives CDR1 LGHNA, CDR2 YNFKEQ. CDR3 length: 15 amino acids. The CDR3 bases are TGTGCCAGCAGCCAAGATGGGGCGGGGGAAGAGACCCAGTACTTC. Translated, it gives CASSQDGAGEETQYF.

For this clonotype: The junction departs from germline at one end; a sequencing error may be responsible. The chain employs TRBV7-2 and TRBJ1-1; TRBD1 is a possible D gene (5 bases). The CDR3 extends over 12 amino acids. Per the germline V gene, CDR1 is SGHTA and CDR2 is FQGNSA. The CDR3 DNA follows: TGTGCCAGCAGCTTATCGGGACGAGGGATCGCCTTT. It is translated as CASSLSGRGIAF.

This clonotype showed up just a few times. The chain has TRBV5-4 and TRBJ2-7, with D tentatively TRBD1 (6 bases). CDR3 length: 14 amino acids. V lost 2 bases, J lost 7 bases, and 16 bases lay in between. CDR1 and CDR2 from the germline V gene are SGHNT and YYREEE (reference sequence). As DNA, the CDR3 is TGTGCCAGCAGCTTACCCGGGACACCGTGGGAGCAGTACTTC. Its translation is CASSLPGTPWEQYF. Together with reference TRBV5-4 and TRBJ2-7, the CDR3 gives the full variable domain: ETGVTQSPTHLIKTRGQQVTLRCSSQSGHNTVSWYQQALGQGPQFIFQYYREEENGRGNFPPRFSGLQFPNYSSELNVNALELDDSALYLCASSLPGTPWEQYFGPGTRLTVT.

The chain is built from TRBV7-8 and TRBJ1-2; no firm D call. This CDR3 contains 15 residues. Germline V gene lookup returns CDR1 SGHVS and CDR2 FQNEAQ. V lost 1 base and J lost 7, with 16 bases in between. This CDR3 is CASSLGVVGQLGYTF. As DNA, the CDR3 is TGTGCCAGCAGCTTAGGAGTGGTAGGCCAACTTGGCTACACCTTC.

The CDR3 nucleotides read TGTGCCAGTGCCCGTGTCGTTGCATCCGAGCAGAGGAATGGCTACACCTTC. This translates into CASARVVASEQRNGYTF. The rearrangement links TRBV19 to TRBJ1-2; D gene uncertain. The germline V and J ends were trimmed by 8 bases and 6 bases, with 28 bases remaining between them. CDR3 length equals 17 residues. Per the germline V gene, CDR1 is LNHDA and CDR2 is SQIVND (reference sequence).

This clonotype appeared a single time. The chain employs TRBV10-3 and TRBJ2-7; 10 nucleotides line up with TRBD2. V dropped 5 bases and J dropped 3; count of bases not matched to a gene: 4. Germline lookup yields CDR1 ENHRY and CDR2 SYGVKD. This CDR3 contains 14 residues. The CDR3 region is CAISPSGGDYEQYF. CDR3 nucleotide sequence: TGTGCCATCAGTCCTAGCGGGGGAGACTACGAGCAGTACTTC.

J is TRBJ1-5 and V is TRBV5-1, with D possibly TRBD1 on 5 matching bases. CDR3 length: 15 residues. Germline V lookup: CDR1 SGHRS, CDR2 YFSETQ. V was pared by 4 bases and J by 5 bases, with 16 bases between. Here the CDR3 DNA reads TGCGCCAGCAGCGCTCAGGGATTTTTGGATCAGCCCCAGCATTTT. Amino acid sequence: CASSAQGFLDQPQHF.